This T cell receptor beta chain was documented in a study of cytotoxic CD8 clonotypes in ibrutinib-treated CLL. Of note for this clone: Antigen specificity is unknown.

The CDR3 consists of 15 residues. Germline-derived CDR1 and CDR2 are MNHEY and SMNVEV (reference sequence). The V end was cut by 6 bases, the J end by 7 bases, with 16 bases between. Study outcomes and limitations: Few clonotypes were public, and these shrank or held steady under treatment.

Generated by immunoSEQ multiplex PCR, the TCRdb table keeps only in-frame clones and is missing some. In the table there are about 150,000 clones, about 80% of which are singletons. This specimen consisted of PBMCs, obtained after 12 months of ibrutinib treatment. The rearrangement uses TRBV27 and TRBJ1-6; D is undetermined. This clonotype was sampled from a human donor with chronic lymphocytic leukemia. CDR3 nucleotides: TGTGCCAGCAGCCACCTGGACGAGGGCAATTCACCCCTCCACTTT. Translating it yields CASSHLDEGNSPLHF.